The clone carrying this T cell receptor beta chain showed up just a few times. This specimen comes from a study of OX40 agonist ivuxolimab in advanced cancers. The wider study: Patients enrolled in dose escalation were diagnosed with hepatocellular carcinoma, melanoma, renal cell or head and neck cancer.

The CDR3 totals 15 residues. Germline V CDR1 and CDR2: MRHNA, SNTAGT. V was trimmed by 6 bases and J by 1 base, leaving 10 bases between them. Using immunoSEQ multiplex PCR, the repertoire was profiled, and TCRdb retains in-frame clones only, with some absent. In the table there are roughly 14,000 clones, about four fifths of which are singletons. This sequence joins TRBV6-4 and TRBJ2-6; tentative D call: TRBD1 (5 bases). The input for sequencing was CD4+ or CD8+ T cells sorted from blood, taken in a trial of the OX40 agonist ivuxolimab. The receptor was derived from an adult with an advanced solid tumor such as melanoma, head and neck, liver or kidney cancer. The CDR3 bases are TGTGCCAGCAGCGAATCAGGGTCTGGGGCCAACGTCCTGACTTTC. It specifies CASSESGSGANVLTF.